One and the same sample provided the 31 T cell receptor beta chains below, sequenced in a study of blood T cell repertoires in COVID-19. Measured with immunoSEQ multiplex PCR; TCRdb has only the in-frame clones, and not every one. The profile shows some 190,000 clones, roughly 85% of them singletons. The sample was peripheral blood. The receptors stem from a woman aged 80 or over with acute or convalescent COVID-19.

The chain is built from TRBV2 and TRBJ1-1, with D possibly matching TRBD1 (5 bases). The CDR3 contains 13 residues. Germline assignment: CDR1 SNHLY and CDR2 FYNNEI. Trimming took off 2 bases at V and 4 bases at J, with 8 bases between the two ends. As DNA, the CDR3 is TGTGCCAGCAGTGAATCCAGGGTCACTGAAGCTTTCTTT. Protein: CASSESRVTEAFF.

V is TRBV18 and J is TRBJ2-1, with TRBD2 matching 7 bases. The CDR3 is 15 residues long. V trimming: 3 bases; J trimming: 5 bases; junction bases outside the gene matches: 7. Germline V gives CDR1 KGHSH, CDR2 LQKENI. Here the CDR3 DNA reads TGTGCCAGCTCACCCAACGCCGGGGGGAACAATGAGCAGTTCTTC. Protein: CASSPNAGGNNEQFF.

In DNA, the CDR3 is TGTGCCAGCTCACCATCAGCGGGAGTGGCTCTCCACGAGCAGTACTTC. Encoded protein: CASSPSAGVALHEQYF. The V gene is TRBV18, the J gene TRBJ2-7, with 8 bases lining up with TRBD2. Germline CDR1 reads KGHSH; CDR2 reads LQKENI. Trimming at V came to 2 bases and at J to 5 bases, leaving 11 bases not matched to a gene. The CDR3 spans 16 residues. The full variable domain, with the rest looked up from reference TRBV18 and TRBJ2-7, is NAGVMQNPRHLVRRRGQEARLRCSPMKGHSHVYWYRQLPEEGLKFMVYLQKENIIDESGMPKERFSAEFPKEGPSILRIQQVVRGDSAAYFCASSPSAGVALHEQYFGPGTRLTVT.

The chain recombines TRBV7-8 with TRBJ2-7, with TRBD2 matching over 12 bases. CDR1 and CDR2 from the germline V gene are SGHVS and FQNEAQ. This CDR3 spans 17 amino acids. Trimming cost V 5 bases and J 4 bases; bases outside gene matches: 12. The DNA for the CDR3 is TGTGCCAGCAGCCAAGCCCAAGGACTAGCGGGATGGTACGAGCAGTACTTC. Residues: CASSQAQGLAGWYEQYF.

This clone was observed once. Other nucleotide sequences from this sample produce the same CDR3. The chain recombines TRBV5-1 with TRBJ2-5; weak D call: TRBD1 (5 bases). Per the germline V gene, CDR1 is SGHRS and CDR2 is YFSETQ. The CDR3 has 13 amino acids. Trimming removed 0 bases at V and 4 bases at J, with 7 bases between. CDR3 in amino acids: CASSLEGAETQYF. Here the CDR3 DNA reads TGCGCCAGCAGCTTGGAAGGGGCAGAGACCCAGTACTTC.

V gene TRBV7-2 combines with J gene TRBJ1-1, with 7 bases matching TRBD1. Trimming cost V 5 bases and J 10 bases; bases outside gene matches: 19. Germline V gene data show CDR1 as SGHTA and CDR2 as FQGNSA. CDR3 length equals 16 residues. Written as DNA, the CDR3 is TGTGCCAGCAGCCCCGGCGCCGAGACAGGGACCCCGGGAGCTTTCTTT. Amino acids: CASSPGAETGTPGAFF. Together with reference TRBV7-2 and TRBJ1-1, the CDR3 gives the full variable domain: GAGVSQSPSNKVTEKGKDVELRCDPISGHTALYWYRQSLGQGLEFLIYFQGNSAPDKSGLPSDRFSAERTGGSVSTLTIQRTQQEDSAVYLCASSPGAETGTPGAFFGQGTRLTVV.

This clone was detected once. The DNA for the CDR3 is TGCGCCAGCAAGCCTCAGGGCCCTTCCTACGAGCAGTACTTC. Protein product: CASKPQGPSYEQYF. J is TRBJ2-7 and V is TRBV5-1, with D perhaps TRBD1 (5 bases). CDR1 and CDR2 from the germline V gene are SGHRS and YFSETQ. The length of the CDR3 is 14 residues. With 6 bases removed from V and 1 base from J, the gap between germline ends came to 14 bases. Filled out from reference TRBV5-1 and TRBJ2-7, the complete variable domain reads KAGVTQTPRYLIKTRGQQVTLSCSPISGHRSVSWYQQTPGQGLQFLFEYFSETQRNKGNFPGRFSGRQFSNSRSEMNVSTLELGDSALYLCASKPQGPSYEQYFGPGTRLTVT.

The V gene is TRBV4-3, the J gene TRBJ1-2, with a weak D call TRBD1 (5 bases). The CDR3 consists of 12 residues. V was shortened by 1 base and J by 8 bases, with 8 bases between the two germline ends. From germline, CDR1 is LGHNA and CDR2 YSLEER. CDR3 bases: TGCGCCAGCAGCCAAGGGGGGGGAGGCTACACCTTC. It encodes CASSQGGGGYTF.

V gene TRBV30 combines with J gene TRBJ2-5; 7 nucleotides agree with TRBD2. V lost 2 bases and J lost 4; bases outside the gene matches: 4. There are 13 residues in the CDR3. Looked up from germline, CDR1 is GTSNPN and CDR2 is SVGIG (reference sequence). Here the CDR3 DNA reads TGTGCCTGGAGTCCTGGGAGGGGAGAGACCCAGTACTTC. Protein product: CAWSPGRGETQYF. Combining the CDR3 with reference TRBV30 and TRBJ2-5 gives the whole variable domain SQTIHQWPATLVQPVGSPLSLECTVEGTSNPNLYWYRQAAGRGLQLLFYSVGIGQISSEVPQNLSASRPQDRQFILSSKKLLLSDSGFYLCAWSPGRGETQYFGPGTRLLVL.

The chain combines TRBV2 with TRBJ2-1, with D maybe TRBD2 (5 bases). This CDR3 spans 14 amino acids. Germline lookup yields CDR1 SNHLY and CDR2 FYNNEI. Trimming removed 9 bases from V and 3 bases from J, with 15 bases in between. DNA for the CDR3: TGTGCCAGTCAGAGGGAGAGCCTCTACAATGAGCAGTTCTTC. Its protein product is CASQRESLYNEQFF. Supplemented by reference TRBV2 and TRBJ2-1, the full variable domain reads EPEVTQTPSHQVTQMGQEVILRCVPISNHLYFYWYRQILGQKVEFLVSFYNNEISEKSEIFDDQFSVERPDGSNFTLKIRSTKLEDSAMYFCASQRESLYNEQFFGPGTRLTVL.

V is TRBV5-4 and J is TRBJ1-6; the D is unclear. Trimming cost V 1 base and J 7 bases, with 6 bases left between them. The CDR3 consists of 13 residues. Germline V gene sequence: CDR1 SGHNT, CDR2 YYREEE (reference sequence). CDR3 DNA: TGTGCCAGCAGCTTGTTCAGAAATTCACCCCTCCACTTT. This translates into CASSLFRNSPLHF.

V usage is TRBV29-1 and J usage is TRBJ1-2; TRBD1 might be the D (5 bases). The ends were cut back, 8 bases at V and 7 bases at J, with 17 bases in the middle. CDR1 SQVTM and CDR2 ANQGSEA come from the germline V gene. The CDR3 sequence is 12 residues long. The CDR3 sequence: CSMAGTDAGYTF. For the CDR3, the DNA is TGCAGCATGGCCGGGACTGATGCTGGCTACACCTTC. Looking up the rest from reference TRBV29-1 and TRBJ1-2 gives the full variable domain: SAVISQKPSRDICQRGTSLTIQCQVDSQVTMMFWYRQQPGQSLTLIATANQGSEATYESGFVIDKFPISRPNLTFSTLTVSNMSPEDSSIYLCSMAGTDAGYTFGSGTRLTVV.

In regard to this clone: Other DNA variants within this sample encode the same CDR3. This sequence joins TRBV9 and TRBJ2-5, with TRBD1 as a possible D gene (5 bases). This CDR3 has 13 amino acids. Germline assignment: CDR1 SGDLS and CDR2 YYNGEE. V was cut by 0 bases and J by 2 bases, with 5 bases left in between. CDR3 in amino acids: CASSVGQQETQYF. The CDR3 DNA reads as TGTGCCAGCAGCGTAGGACAGCAAGAGACCCAGTACTTC.

The chain links TRBV9 to TRBJ2-2; tentative D call: TRBD2 (6 bases). This CDR3 has 16 amino acids. Germline-derived CDR1 and CDR2 are SGDLS and YYNGEE. V was shortened by 2 bases and J by 5 bases, with 16 bases between the two germline ends. CDR3 amino acids: CASSVSTGAETGELFF. In DNA form, the CDR3 reads TGTGCCAGCAGCGTGTCAACGGGAGCCGAAACCGGGGAGCTGTTTTTT.

The genes are TRBV19 and TRBJ2-1; 11 bases fit TRBD2. The CDR3 spans 17 residues. From germline, CDR1 is LNHDA and CDR2 SQIVND (reference sequence). The V and J ends lost 5 bases and 1 base, in that order; junction bases with no gene match: 7. The CDR3 nucleotides read TGTGCCAGTAGTGGGTCTAGCGGGAGGAGATCCTACAATGAGCAGTTCTTC. As protein: CASSGSSGRRSYNEQFF.

J is TRBJ1-1 and V is TRBV2; 11 positions agree with TRBD1. Germline CDR1 reads SNHLY; CDR2 reads FYNNEI. The CDR3 has 16 amino acids. Trimming at V came to 4 bases and at J to 6 bases, leaving 10 bases not matched to a gene. The CDR3 is CASSAGTGGRQAEAFF. CDR3 nucleotides: TGTGCCAGCAGTGCCGGGACAGGGGGGCGCCAGGCTGAAGCTTTCTTT.

The V and J genes are TRBV5-1 and TRBJ2-5; 7 positions agree with TRBD2. Germline V gene data show CDR1 as SGHRS and CDR2 as YFSETQ. The CDR3 spans 14 residues. J was trimmed by 4 bases and V by 0 bases; bases with no gene match: 3. CDR3 loop: CASSLGAGVETQYF. DNA of the CDR3: TGCGCCAGCAGCTTGGGGGCGGGGGTAGAGACCCAGTACTTC. Looking up the rest from reference TRBV5-1 and TRBJ2-5 gives the full variable domain: KAGVTQTPRYLIKTRGQQVTLSCSPISGHRSVSWYQQTPGQGLQFLFEYFSETQRNKGNFPGRFSGRQFSNSRSEMNVSTLELGDSALYLCASSLGAGVETQYFGPGTRLLVL.

The chain links TRBV28 to TRBJ2-3; possible D gene TRBD2, 6 bases. CDR3 length equals 13 residues. V lost 3 bases to trimming and J lost 6 bases, with 10 bases between them. Germline lookup yields CDR1 MDHEN and CDR2 SYDVKM. CDR3 sequence reads: CASSLGGTDTQYF. The CDR3 nucleotides are TGTGCCAGCAGTTTGGGGGGAACGGATACGCAGTATTTT.

The chain carries TRBV9 and TRBJ2-3; tentatively, D is TRBD1 (6 bases). The CDR3 has 17 amino acids. Deletions cut 4 bases from V and 6 bases from J, with 24 bases between. Germline V gene data show CDR1 as SGDLS and CDR2 as YYNGEE. In nucleotides, the CDR3 is TGTGCCAGCAGCACCCGCCGGGGACAAAGTCTTACGGATACGCAGTATTTT. It is translated as CASSTRRGQSLTDTQYF.

This clone appeared a single time. The V call is TRBV12-3 or TRBV12-4, the J call TRBJ1-1, with 8 bases identical to TRBD1. This CDR3 is 13 amino acids long. V dropped 2 bases and J dropped 7; count of bases not matched to a gene: 3. DNA of the CDR3: TGTGCCAGCAGTTTACGACAGGGGATTGAAGCTTTCTTT. It encodes CASSLRQGIEAFF.

The rearrangement uses TRBV7-2 and TRBJ1-2; D is unclear. The V end was cut by 1 base, the J end by 8 bases, with 8 bases between. The CDR3 is 12 amino acids. Looked up from germline, CDR1 is SGHTA and CDR2 is FQGNSA. CDR3 sequence reads: CASSLVNLGYTF. In nucleotides, the CDR3 is TGTGCCAGCAGCTTAGTCAACTTAGGCTACACCTTC. Looking up the rest from reference TRBV7-2 and TRBJ1-2 gives the full variable domain: GAGVSQSPSNKVTEKGKDVELRCDPISGHTALYWYRQSLGQGLEFLIYFQGNSAPDKSGLPSDRFSAERTGGSVSTLTIQRTQQEDSAVYLCASSLVNLGYTFGSGTRLTVV.

This clone was counted only a few times. This CDR3 reads CASSSTQETQYF. CDR3 coding DNA: TGCGCCAGCAGCTCTACCCAAGAGACCCAGTACTTC. The V call is TRBV5-1, the J call TRBJ2-5; D gene uncertain. V was shortened by 3 bases and J by 1 base, with 4 bases between the two germline ends. From germline, CDR1 is SGHRS and CDR2 YFSETQ. The CDR3 is 12 amino acids.

This rearrangement joins TRBV18 to TRBJ2-1; 11 bases are shared with TRBD2. V dropped 3 bases and J dropped 9; count of bases not matched to a gene: 4. This CDR3 spans 14 amino acids. Germline CDR1 is KGHSH and CDR2 is LQKENI. The CDR3 spells CASSPPLAGVEQFF. As DNA, the CDR3 is TGTGCCAGCTCACCGCCACTAGCGGGAGTTGAGCAGTTCTTC.

This chain uses TRBV18 with TRBJ1-5, with D unclear. V was trimmed by 6 bases and J by 4 bases, leaving 16 bases between them. CDR3 length: 15 residues. From germline, CDR1 is KGHSH and CDR2 LQKENI. The CDR3 DNA reads TGTGCCAGCTCCAGCTTAGCGGCAGAAAATCAGCCCCAGCATTTT. It is translated as CASSSLAAENQPQHF.

This clone has just one count. The genes are TRBV9 and TRBJ2-1, with 7 bases aligning to TRBD1. The CDR3 is made up of 17 amino acids. Losses at the gene ends were 2 bases for V and 3 bases for J; bases not matched to a gene: 11. Germline assignment: CDR1 SGDLS and CDR2 YYNGEE. This CDR3 reads CASSVRGLAAGYNEQFF. DNA of the CDR3: TGTGCCAGCAGCGTGAGGGGGCTGGCAGCTGGCTACAATGAGCAGTTCTTC.

The chain has TRBV5-1 and TRBJ2-1, with D hard to call. This CDR3 is built from 14 residues. Trimming removed 4 bases from V and 6 bases from J, with 14 bases in between. Germline CDR1 SGHRS, CDR2 YFSETQ. The CDR3 DNA follows: TGCGCCAGCAGCGATCACGCGTGGGCCAATGAGCAGTTCTTC. Its translation is CASSDHAWANEQFF.

This chain joins TRBV2 and TRBJ1-5; 7 bases line up with TRBD1. The CDR3 runs to 14 residues. The V gene's germline CDR1 is SNHLY and CDR2 FYNNEI. V dropped 8 bases and J dropped 5; count of bases not matched to a gene: 9. In nucleotides, the CDR3 is TGTGCCAGCGTGGCCTCCACAGGGGATCAGCCCCAGCATTTT. It specifies CASVASTGDQPQHF.

This chain links TRBV7-6 with TRBJ2-3, with D tentatively TRBD2 (5 bases). V was trimmed by 2 bases and J by 3 bases, leaving 12 bases between them. Germline CDR1 SGHVS, CDR2 FNYEAQ. The CDR3 has 15 amino acids. The CDR3 DNA reads as TGTGCCAGCAGCTTACGTGGGAGAGGGACAGATACGCAGTATTTT. Its protein is CASSLRGRGTDTQYF.

The CDR3 DNA reads as TGTGCCAGCAGCCATGGGCAGGGGGAGTACGGTGGCTACACCTTC. Protein: CASSHGQGEYGGYTF. The chain uses TRBV3-1 (or the pseudogene TRBV3-2) and TRBJ1-2; 7 nucleotides agree with TRBD1. CDR3 length: 15 amino acids. After removal of 3 bases from V and 7 bases from J, the junction contained 11 bases not matched to a gene. Germline-derived CDR1 and CDR2 are LGHDT and YNNKEL (reference sequence).

The chain is built from TRBV2 and TRBJ2-7, with TRBD2 as a possible D gene (6 bases). This CDR3 is built from 12 residues. V was clipped by 2 bases and J by 13 bases, with 15 bases between them. Germline V gene sequence: CDR1 SNHLY, CDR2 FYNNEI. In DNA, the CDR3 is TGTGCCAGCAGTGAATTAAGACGGGACTTATACTTC. As protein: CASSELRRDLYF. Variable domain in full (rest from reference TRBV2 and TRBJ2-7): EPEVTQTPSHQVTQMGQEVILRCVPISNHLYFYWYRQILGQKVEFLVSFYNNEISEKSEIFDDQFSVERPDGSNFTLKIRSTKLEDSAMYFCASSELRRDLYFGPGTRLTVT.

The rearrangement links TRBV5-1 to TRBJ1-5, with unresolved D. Looked up from germline, CDR1 is SGHRS and CDR2 is YFSETQ. The CDR3 totals 15 residues. Trimming removed 0 bases at V and 3 bases at J, with 10 bases between. CDR3 protein: CASSLGGNINQPQHF. In DNA form, the CDR3 reads TGCGCCAGCAGCTTGGGAGGGAATATCAATCAGCCCCAGCATTTT. The complete variable domain, with remaining parts taken from reference TRBV5-1 and TRBJ1-5, reads KAGVTQTPRYLIKTRGQQVTLSCSPISGHRSVSWYQQTPGQGLQFLFEYFSETQRNKGNFPGRFSGRQFSNSRSEMNVSTLELGDSALYLCASSLGGNINQPQHFGDGTRLSIL.